A selection of T cell receptor beta chains follows, all from one sample in a study of T cells after yellow fever vaccination. TCRdb ran MiXCR on the 5' RACE reads and lists one entry per CDR3 protein. The sample has nearly 300,000 distinct CDR3 sequences; around 9.3% are singletons. The sequences come from CD4+ T cells sorted from PBMCs, collected 5 days after the yellow fever booster vaccination. All receptors come from a man younger than 35 who received the YFV17D yellow fever vaccine. Both conserved end residues are part of each CDR3. D genes are given only for firm matches. Only some rows state a clone size, as once, few, many or a class for expanded clones.

- | TRBJ2-1 | TRBV6-5 | - | CASRRRGPNEQFF | TGTGCCAGCAGACGTCGGGGGCCCAATGAGCAGTTCTTC
TRBD2 | TRBJ2-5 | TRBV3-1 | few | CASSQILAGGGKTQYF | TGTGCCAGCAGCCAAATCCTAGCGGGGGGTGGCAAGACCCAGTACTTC
- | TRBJ2-3 | TRBV6-2/TRBV6-3 | many | CASSRGLAIGSDTQYF | TGTGCCAGCAGCCGAGGGCTAGCGATCGGGTCCGATACGCAGTATTTT
- | TRBJ1-6 | TRBV27 | - | CASSFNTGAGYNSPLHF | TGTGCCAGCAGTTTTAACACGGGGGCAGGTTACAATTCACCCCTCCACTTT
- | TRBJ1-2 | TRBV24-1 | few | CATSSGNGYTF | TGTGCCACCAGTTCAGGGAATGGCTACACCTTC
TRBD2 | TRBJ2-3 | TRBV5-5 | many | CASSPAGGRTDTQYF | TGTGCCAGCAGCCCAGCGGGGGGGCGCACAGATACGCAGTATTTT
TRBD2 | TRBJ2-1 | TRBV28 | - | CASSLFRTSGVGNEQFF | TGTGCCAGCAGTTTGTTTAGGACTAGCGGGGTTGGCAATGAGCAGTTCTTC
TRBD1 | TRBJ1-5 | TRBV20-1 | few | CSAIPAFRGRRNQPQHF | TGCAGTGCTATTCCGGCCTTCAGGGGGAGGCGCAATCAGCCCCAGCATTTT
- | TRBJ1-4 | TRBV4-3 | - | CASSQDSIQGSSNEKLFF | TGCGCCAGCAGCCAAGATTCGATCCAGGGCAGTTCTAATGAAAAACTGTTTTTT
- | TRBJ2-3 | TRBV10-1 | - | CASSELGDTQYF | TGCGCCAGCAGTGAGTTGGGAGATACGCAGTATTTT
- | TRBJ1-2 | TRBV6-2/TRBV6-3 | few | CASSYDRAGGYTF | TGTGCCAGCAGTTACGACAGAGCGGGTGGCTACACCTTC
- | TRBJ2-5 | TRBV6-6 | few | CASASDLSRETQYF | TGTGCCAGCGCTAGCGACCTTAGCAGAGAGACCCAGTACTTC
- | TRBJ2-6 | TRBV20-1 | few | CSARSSFAANVLTF | TGCAGTGCTAGATCCTCCTTTGCGGCCAACGTCCTGACTTTC
- | TRBJ2-2 | TRBV5-1 | few | CASSFDSTGELFF | TGCGCCAGCAGCTTTGACTCCACCGGGGAGCTGTTTTTT
- | TRBJ1-4 | TRBV20-1 | many | CSAPWGKGIGEKLFF | TGCAGTGCTCCATGGGGAAAGGGAATAGGCGAAAAACTGTTTTTT
- | TRBJ2-6 | TRBV4-1 | - | CASSQDRRGSGANVLTF | TGCGCCAGCAGCCAAGACCGGCGGGGTTCTGGGGCCAACGTCCTGACTTTC
TRBD2 | TRBJ2-1 | TRBV5-1 | - | CASRRLAPALYNEQFF | TGCGCCAGCAGGAGACTAGCCCCAGCCCTCTACAATGAGCAGTTCTTC
- | TRBJ2-7 | TRBV7-2 | - | CASSFRISSYEQYF | TGTGCCAGCAGCTTCCGGATCAGCTCCTACGAGCAGTACTTC
- | TRBJ2-5 | TRBV7-2 | - | CASSLARGQETQYF | TGTGCCAGCAGCTTAGCGAGAGGCCAAGAGACCCAGTACTTC
TRBD2 | TRBJ2-7 | TRBV18 | - | CASSPMNPAGGPYEQYF | TGTGCCAGCTCACCAATGAATCCGGCGGGGGGGCCTTACGAGCAGTACTTC
TRBD1 | TRBJ2-1 | TRBV6-5 | few | CASRTYPGQVRNEQFF | TGTGCCAGCAGAACCTACCCGGGACAGGTACGCAATGAGCAGTTCTTC
TRBD1 | TRBJ2-1 | TRBV5-1 | few | CASAGQGADEQFF | TGCGCCAGTGCGGGACAGGGGGCGGATGAGCAGTTCTTC
TRBD1 | TRBJ1-2 | TRBV20-1 | - | CSASPIEGQGFDNGYTF | TGCAGTGCTAGTCCCATTGAAGGACAGGGATTCGACAATGGCTACACCTTC
- | TRBJ1-2 | TRBV7-9 | few | CASSLPGVGYTF | TGTGCCAGCAGCTTACCAGGGGTCGGCTACACCTTC
- | TRBJ2-4 | TRBV5-6 | many | CASSHVLRAKNIQYF | TGTGCCAGCAGCCACGTCTTGCGCGCCAAAAACATTCAGTACTTC
- | TRBJ2-1 | TRBV6-1 | few | CASSRTGTHSYNEQFF | TGTGCCAGCAGTAGAACCGGGACACACTCCTACAATGAGCAGTTCTTC
- | TRBJ1-4 | TRBV18 | few | CASSPEGTNEKLFF | TGTGCCAGCTCACCCGAAGGGACCAATGAAAAACTGTTTTTT
- | TRBJ2-4 | TRBV4-3 | - | CASSQVDRRNIQYF | TGCGCCAGCAGCCAAGTGGACAGACGAAACATTCAGTACTTC
- | TRBJ2-3 | TRBV7-2 | few | CASSRQTTSTDTQYF | TGTGCCAGCAGCAGACAGACCACCAGCACAGATACGCAGTATTTT
TRBD1 | TRBJ1-2 | TRBV14 | - | CASSQGRGYGYTF | TGTGCCAGCAGCCAAGGCAGGGGGTATGGCTACACCTTC
TRBD2 | TRBJ2-2 | TRBV7-3 | - | CASSYLAGGTGELFF | TGTGCCAGCAGCTACCTAGCGGGGGGGACCGGGGAGCTGTTTTTT
- | TRBJ2-7 | TRBV6-6 | - | CASSLGAGSGDF | TGTGCCAGCAGTTTGGGGGCGGGCTCCGGGGACTTC
- | TRBJ2-7 | TRBV3-1 | few | CASSLSDGSYEQYF | TGTGCCAGCAGTCTTTCGGACGGGTCCTACGAGCAGTACTTC
- | TRBJ1-2 | TRBV7-2 | many | CASSFAGRGNNYGYTF | TGTGCCAGCAGCTTTGCTGGGAGGGGTAATAACTATGGCTACACCTTC
- | TRBJ2-7 | TRBV5-4 | many | CASSFYASGSEQYF | TGTGCCAGCAGCTTTTATGCCTCAGGGTCCGAGCAGTACTTC
- | TRBJ2-7 | TRBV6-5 | few | CASSSPSGGNEQYF | TGTGCCAGCAGTTCCCCCTCAGGCGGAAACGAGCAGTACTTC
TRBD2 | TRBJ2-5 | TRBV7-6 | few | CASSPGLAGVPRTQYF | TGTGCCAGCAGCCCGGGACTAGCGGGGGTTCCCCGGACCCAGTACTTC
TRBD2 | TRBJ2-2 | TRBV24-1 | many | CATSDSGLAGVNTGELFF | TGTGCCACCAGTGATTCGGGACTAGCGGGGGTGAACACCGGGGAGCTGTTTTTT
TRBD1 | TRBJ2-5 | TRBV5-6 | many | CASSLAQGAGETQYF | TGTGCCAGCAGCTTGGCCCAGGGGGCCGGAGAGACCCAGTACTTC
TRBD2 | TRBJ2-5 | TRBV7-7 | many | CASSPRLAGALTGETQYF | TGTGCTAGCAGCCCTAGACTAGCGGGGGCGCTAACTGGGGAGACCCAGTACTTC
TRBD1 | TRBJ1-2 | TRBV20-1 | few | CSARSPGQAYGYTF | TGCAGTGCTAGAAGCCCGGGACAGGCCTATGGCTACACCTTC
TRBD2 | TRBJ2-1 | TRBV28 | - | CASSPAGGARNEQFF | TGTGCCAGCAGCCCTGCGGGGGGGGCTCGCAATGAGCAGTTCTTC
TRBD1 | TRBJ2-5 | TRBV19 | - | CASSIRTAGGQGARETQYF | TGTGCCAGTAGTATCCGCACCGCGGGGGGACAGGGGGCGCGGGAGACCCAGTACTTC
- | TRBJ2-5 | TRBV7-9 | few | CASSLPNGKETQYF | TGTGCCAGCAGCTTACCCAACGGGAAAGAGACCCAGTACTTC
- | TRBJ1-1 | TRBV6-5 | - | CASSYSDTMNTEAFF | TGTGCCAGCAGTTACTCGGACACTATGAACACTGAAGCTTTCTTT
- | TRBJ1-1 | TRBV9 | few | CASSVPGTTEAFF | TGTGCCAGCAGCGTACCAGGGACCACTGAAGCTTTCTTT
TRBD2 | TRBJ2-1 | TRBV19 | - | CASSTGLAGANEQFF | TGTGCCAGTAGTACCGGACTAGCGGGGGCCAATGAGCAGTTCTTC